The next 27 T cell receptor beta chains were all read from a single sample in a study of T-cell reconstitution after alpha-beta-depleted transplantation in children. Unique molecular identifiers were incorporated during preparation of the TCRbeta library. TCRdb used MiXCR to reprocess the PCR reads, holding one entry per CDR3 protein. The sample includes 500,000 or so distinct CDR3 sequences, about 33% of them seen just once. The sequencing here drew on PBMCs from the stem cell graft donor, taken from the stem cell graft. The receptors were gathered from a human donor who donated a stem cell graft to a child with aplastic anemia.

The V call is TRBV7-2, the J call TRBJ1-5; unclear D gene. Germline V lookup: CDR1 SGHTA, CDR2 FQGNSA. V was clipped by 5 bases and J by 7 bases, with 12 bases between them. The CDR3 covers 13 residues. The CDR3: CASSVSEAQPQHF. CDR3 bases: TGTGCCAGCAGCGTGTCGGAGGCACAGCCCCAGCATTTT.

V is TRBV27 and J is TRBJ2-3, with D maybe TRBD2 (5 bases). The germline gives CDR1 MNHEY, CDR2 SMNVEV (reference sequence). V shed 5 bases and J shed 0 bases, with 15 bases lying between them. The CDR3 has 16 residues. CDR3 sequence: CASSLRRGTSTDTQYF. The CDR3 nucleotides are TGTGCCAGCAGTCTGCGACGGGGAACTAGCACAGATACGCAGTATTTT.

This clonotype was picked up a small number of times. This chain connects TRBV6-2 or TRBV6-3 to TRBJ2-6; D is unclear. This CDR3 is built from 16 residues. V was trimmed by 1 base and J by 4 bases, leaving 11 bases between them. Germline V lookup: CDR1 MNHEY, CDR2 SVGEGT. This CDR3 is CASSYLTWYGANVLTF. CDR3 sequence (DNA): TGTGCCAGCAGTTACTTAACATGGTACGGGGCCAACGTCCTGACTTTC.

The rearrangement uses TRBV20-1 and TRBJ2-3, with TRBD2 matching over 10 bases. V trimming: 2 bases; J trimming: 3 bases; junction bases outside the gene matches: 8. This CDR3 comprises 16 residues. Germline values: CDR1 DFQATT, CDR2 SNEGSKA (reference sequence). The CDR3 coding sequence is TGCAGTGCTAGACCTCTAGCGGGAGTCGGTACAGATACGCAGTATTTT. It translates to CSARPLAGVGTDTQYF.

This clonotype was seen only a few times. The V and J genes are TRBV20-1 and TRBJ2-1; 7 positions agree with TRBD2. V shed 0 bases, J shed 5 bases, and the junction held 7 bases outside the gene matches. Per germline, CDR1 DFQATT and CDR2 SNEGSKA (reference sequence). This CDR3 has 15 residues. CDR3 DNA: TGCAGTGCTAGAGATTTTCGCGGGAGAGACAATGAGCAGTTCTTC. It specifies CSARDFRGRDNEQFF.

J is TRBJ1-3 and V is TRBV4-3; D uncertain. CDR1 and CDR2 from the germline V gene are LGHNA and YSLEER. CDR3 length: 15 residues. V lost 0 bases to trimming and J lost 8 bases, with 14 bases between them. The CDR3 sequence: CASSQEVGPWDTIYF. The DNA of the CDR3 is TGCGCCAGCAGCCAAGAGGTCGGCCCATGGGACACCATATATTTT.

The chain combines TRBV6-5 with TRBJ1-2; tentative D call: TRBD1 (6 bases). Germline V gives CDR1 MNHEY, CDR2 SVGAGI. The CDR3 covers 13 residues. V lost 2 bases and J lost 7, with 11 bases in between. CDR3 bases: TGTGCCAGCAGTTACAGGGGGGAGGCTGGCTACACCTTC. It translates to CASSYRGEAGYTF.

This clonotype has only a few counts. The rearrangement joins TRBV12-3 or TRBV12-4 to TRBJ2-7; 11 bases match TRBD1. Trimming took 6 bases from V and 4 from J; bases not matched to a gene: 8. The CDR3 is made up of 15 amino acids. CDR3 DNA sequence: TGTGCCAGCAGAGAGGGGACAGGGGGGTCGTACGAGCAGTACTTC. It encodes CASREGTGGSYEQYF.

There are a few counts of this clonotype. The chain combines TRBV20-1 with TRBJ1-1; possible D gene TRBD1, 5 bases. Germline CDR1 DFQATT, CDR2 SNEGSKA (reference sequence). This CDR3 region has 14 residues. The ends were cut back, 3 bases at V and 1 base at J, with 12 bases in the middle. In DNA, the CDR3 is TGCAGTGCTAGTCTGGGGACGGGGAACACTGAAGCTTTCTTT. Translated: CSASLGTGNTEAFF.

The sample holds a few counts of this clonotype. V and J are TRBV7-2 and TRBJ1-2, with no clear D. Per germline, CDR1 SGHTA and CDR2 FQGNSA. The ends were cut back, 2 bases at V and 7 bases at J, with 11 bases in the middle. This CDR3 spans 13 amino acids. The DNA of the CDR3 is TGTGCCAGCAGCTTATGGGGTGAAGGTGGCTACACCTTC. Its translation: CASSLWGEGGYTF.

The CDR3 is CASSSGVSTDTQYF. The CDR3 nucleotides read TGTGCCAGCAGTTCCGGGGTCAGCACAGATACGCAGTATTTT. This rearrangement joins TRBV6-2 or TRBV6-3 to TRBJ2-3; perhaps TRBD2 as D (5 bases). V shed 4 bases and J shed 0 bases, with 8 bases lying between them. This CDR3 comprises 14 residues. CDR1 and CDR2 from the germline V gene are MNHEY and SVGEGT.

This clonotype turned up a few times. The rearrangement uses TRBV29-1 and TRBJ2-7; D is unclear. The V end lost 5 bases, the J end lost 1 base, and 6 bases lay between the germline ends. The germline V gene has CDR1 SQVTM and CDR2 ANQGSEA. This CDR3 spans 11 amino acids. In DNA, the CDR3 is TGCAGCGTTAAGTTGTCCTACGAGCAGTACTTC. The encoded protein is CSVKLSYEQYF.

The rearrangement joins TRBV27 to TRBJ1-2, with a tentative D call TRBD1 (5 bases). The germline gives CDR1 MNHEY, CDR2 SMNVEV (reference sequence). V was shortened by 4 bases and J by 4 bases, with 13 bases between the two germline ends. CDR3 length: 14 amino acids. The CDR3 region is CASSYFRDSYGYTF. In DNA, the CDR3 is TGTGCCAGCAGTTACTTCCGGGACTCCTATGGCTACACCTTC.

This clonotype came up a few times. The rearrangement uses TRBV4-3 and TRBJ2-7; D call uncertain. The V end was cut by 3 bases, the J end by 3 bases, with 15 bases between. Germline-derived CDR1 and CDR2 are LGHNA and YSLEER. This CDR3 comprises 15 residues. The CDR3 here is CASSQARWGNYEQYF. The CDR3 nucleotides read TGCGCCAGCAGCCAGGCGCGGTGGGGAAACTACGAGCAGTACTTC.

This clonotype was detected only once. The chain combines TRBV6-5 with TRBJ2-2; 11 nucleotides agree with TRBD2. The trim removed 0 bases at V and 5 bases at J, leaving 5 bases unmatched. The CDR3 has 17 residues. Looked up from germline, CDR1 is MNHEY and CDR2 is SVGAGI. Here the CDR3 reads CASSYSQLAGGTGELFF. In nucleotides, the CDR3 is TGTGCCAGCAGTTACTCTCAGCTAGCGGGAGGTACCGGGGAGCTGTTTTTT.

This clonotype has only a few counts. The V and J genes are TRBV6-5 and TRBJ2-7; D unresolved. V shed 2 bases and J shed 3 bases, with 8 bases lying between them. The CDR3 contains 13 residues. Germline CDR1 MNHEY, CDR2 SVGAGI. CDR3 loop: CASSYSWDYEQYF. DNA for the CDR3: TGTGCCAGCAGTTACAGTTGGGACTACGAGCAGTACTTC.

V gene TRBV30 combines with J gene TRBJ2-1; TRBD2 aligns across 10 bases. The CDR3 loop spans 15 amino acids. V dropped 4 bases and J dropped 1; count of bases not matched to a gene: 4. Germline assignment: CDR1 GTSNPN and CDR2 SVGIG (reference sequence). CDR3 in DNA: TGTGCCTGGACCCCACTAGCGGGGTCCTACAATGAGCAGTTCTTC. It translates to CAWTPLAGSYNEQFF.

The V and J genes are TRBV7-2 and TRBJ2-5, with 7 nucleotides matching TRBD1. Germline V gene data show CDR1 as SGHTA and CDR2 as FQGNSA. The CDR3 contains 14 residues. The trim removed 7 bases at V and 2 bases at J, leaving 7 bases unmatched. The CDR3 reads CASTMDRLQETQYF. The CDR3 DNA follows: TGTGCCAGCACCATGGACAGGTTACAAGAGACCCAGTACTTC.

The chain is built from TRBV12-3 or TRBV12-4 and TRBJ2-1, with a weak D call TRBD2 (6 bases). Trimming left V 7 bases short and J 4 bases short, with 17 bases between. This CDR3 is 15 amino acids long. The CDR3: CASNWKADYYNEQFF. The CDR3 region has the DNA TGTGCCAGCAACTGGAAAGCGGACTATTACAATGAGCAGTTCTTC.

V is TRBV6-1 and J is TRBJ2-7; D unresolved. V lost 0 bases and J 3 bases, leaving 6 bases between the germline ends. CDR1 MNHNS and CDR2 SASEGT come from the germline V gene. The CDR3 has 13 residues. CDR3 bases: TGTGCCAGCAGTGAAGCGCCGGTCTACGAGCAGTACTTC. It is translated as CASSEAPVYEQYF.

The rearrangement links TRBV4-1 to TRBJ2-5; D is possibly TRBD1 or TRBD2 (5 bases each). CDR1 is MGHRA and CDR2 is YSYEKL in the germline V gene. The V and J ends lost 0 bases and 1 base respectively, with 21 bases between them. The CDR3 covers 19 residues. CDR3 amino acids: CASSQDGRLGRAGQETQYF. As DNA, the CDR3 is TGCGCCAGCAGCCAAGATGGCCGATTGGGCAGGGCGGGCCAAGAGACCCAGTACTTC.

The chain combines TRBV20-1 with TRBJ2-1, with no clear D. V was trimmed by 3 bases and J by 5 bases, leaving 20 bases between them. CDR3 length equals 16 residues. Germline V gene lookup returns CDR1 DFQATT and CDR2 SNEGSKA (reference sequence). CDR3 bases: TGCAGTGCTAGTCTTTTCCGGACCTCAAAAAACAATGAGCAGTTCTTC. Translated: CSASLFRTSKNNEQFF.

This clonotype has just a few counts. CDR3 DNA sequence: TGCAGCGTTGATACTAGCGGGAGGCCGACACGACGGAGCTCCTACAATGAGCAGTTCTTC. This codes for CSVDTSGRPTRRSSYNEQFF. V is TRBV29-1 and J is TRBJ2-1; 12 bases fit TRBD2. The germline CDR1 and CDR2 sequences are SQVTM and ANQGSEA. CDR3 size: 20 residues. The ends lost 3 bases at V and 0 bases at J; junction bases unmatched: 15.

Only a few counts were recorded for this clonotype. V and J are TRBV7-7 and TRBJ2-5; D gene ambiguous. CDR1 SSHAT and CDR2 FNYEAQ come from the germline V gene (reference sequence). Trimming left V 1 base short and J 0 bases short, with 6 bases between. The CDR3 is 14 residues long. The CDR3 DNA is TGTGCCAGCAGCTTAGGACTGAACCAAGAGACCCAGTACTTC. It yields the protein CASSLGLNQETQYF.

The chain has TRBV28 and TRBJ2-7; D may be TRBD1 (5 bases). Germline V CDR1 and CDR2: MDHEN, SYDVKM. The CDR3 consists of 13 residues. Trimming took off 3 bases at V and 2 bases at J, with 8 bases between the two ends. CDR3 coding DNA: TGTGCCAGCAGTTTGACAGTTCCCTACGAGCAGTACTTC. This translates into CASSLTVPYEQYF.

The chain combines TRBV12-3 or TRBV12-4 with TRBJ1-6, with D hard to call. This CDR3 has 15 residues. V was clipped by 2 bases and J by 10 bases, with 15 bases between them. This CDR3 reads CASSLFGQEGSPLHF. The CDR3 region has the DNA TGTGCCAGCAGTTTATTCGGTCAGGAGGGCTCACCCCTCCACTTT.

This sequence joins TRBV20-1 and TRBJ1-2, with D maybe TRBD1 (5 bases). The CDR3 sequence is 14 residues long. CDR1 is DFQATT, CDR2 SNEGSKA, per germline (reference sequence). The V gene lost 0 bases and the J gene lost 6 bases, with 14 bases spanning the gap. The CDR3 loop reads CSARERPDSNGYTF. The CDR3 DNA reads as TGCAGTGCTAGAGAGCGGCCCGACAGCAATGGCTACACCTTC.